This is a list of T cell receptor beta chains from one sample in a study of blood T cell repertoires in COVID-19. TCRdb's table, derived via immunoSEQ multiplex PCR, lists solely in-frame clones and lacks some. The sample lists 250,000 to 350,000 clones, approximately 87% occurring once. Material: peripheral blood. These receptor sequences come from a woman aged 50 to 60 who had recovered from COVID-19. Both conserved end residues are part of each CDR3. D genes are given only for firm matches. Clone size appears in some rows only: once, few, many, or a class for an expanded clone.

v_call	clone_size	j_call	d_call	cdr3_nt	cdr3_aa
TRBV27	-	TRBJ2-3	TRBD1	TGTGCCAGCAGTTTATCCTCCAGGGGGCCGAGCACAGATACGCAGTATTTT	CASSLSSRGPSTDTQYF
TRBV5-1	-	TRBJ2-1	-	TGCGCCAGCAGCTTGGTCACCACTAGGGGAGGGGGGGAGCAGTTCTTC	CASSLVTTRGGGEQFF
TRBV28	once	TRBJ2-5	TRBD2	TGTGCCAGCAGACTAGCGGGAGTACAAGAGACCCAGTACTTC	CASRLAGVQETQYF
TRBV5-8	-	TRBJ2-3	TRBD2	TGTGCCAGCAGCTTGGCCGCTAGCGGAGTGGGAGATACGCAGTATTTT	CASSLAASGVGDTQYF
TRBV4-1	-	TRBJ2-7	TRBD2	TGCGCCAGCAGCCAGCCAGTAGGGACTAGTTTCTACGAGCAGTACTTC	CASSQPVGTSFYEQYF
TRBV6-6	-	TRBJ1-1	-	TGTGCCAGCAGTTACACCCCGGACAGAAAAAATGAAGCTTTCTTT	CASSYTPDRKNEAFF
TRBV3-1/TRBV3-2	-	TRBJ1-2	-	TGTGCCAGCAGCCAAGAAGGCAGGAACACCTTC	CASSQEGRNTF
TRBV27	-	TRBJ1-1	-	TGTGCCAGCAGTCCCTCGCCTACAGGGTCCACTGAAGCTTTCTTT	CASSPSPTGSTEAFF
TRBV30	-	TRBJ2-1	TRBD2	TGTGCCTGGAGTACAGATTGGCTAGCGGGGGGGCCAGGATCCTACAATGAGCAGTTCTTC	CAWSTDWLAGGPGSYNEQFF
TRBV7-9	-	TRBJ2-5	-	TGTGCCAGCAGCGTCACGGGGTCCGGGGATGAGACCCAGTACTTC	CASSVTGSGDETQYF
TRBV14	-	TRBJ1-2	TRBD1	TGTGCCAGCAGCTACCGGACAGGGGGGTTATATGGCTACACCTTC	CASSYRTGGLYGYTF
TRBV2	-	TRBJ1-2	-	TGTGCCAGATTCAGGGGTTCGGGTCGCTACACCTTC	CARFRGSGRYTF
TRBV11-2	-	TRBJ1-5	-	TGTGCCAGTGCTACAGGGCCGGATCAGCCCCAGCATTTT	CASATGPDQPQHF
TRBV5-6	-	TRBJ2-5	-	TGTGCCAGCAGCTTGAGGTCGACAGGATCCCAAGAGACCCAGTACTTC	CASSLRSTGSQETQYF
TRBV28	-	TRBJ1-2	TRBD1	TGTGCCAGCAGTTCAGGACAGGAGAACTATGGCTACACCTTC	CASSSGQENYGYTF
TRBV6-5	-	TRBJ1-2	-	TGTGCCAGCAGTCGACAGGCTTCCGGCATAGGCTACACCTTC	CASSRQASGIGYTF
TRBV28	-	TRBJ2-4	-	TGTGCCAGTGGTGGGGGGTTTCACATTCAGTACTTC	CASGGGFHIQYF
TRBV12-3/TRBV12-4	-	TRBJ1-2	-	TGTGCCAGCAGTTATCAATCTAACTATGGCTACACCTTC	CASSYQSNYGYTF
TRBV3-1/TRBV3-2	-	TRBJ2-1	TRBD2	TGTGCCAGCAGCCAACTAGCGGACAATGAGCAGTTCTTC	CASSQLADNEQFF
TRBV7-2	few	TRBJ1-1	TRBD1	TGTGCCAGCAGCCTGGGACAGGCGAACACTGAAGCTTTCTTT	CASSLGQANTEAFF
TRBV19	-	TRBJ2-1	-	TGTGCCAGTAGTATATCAACTTACAATGAGCAGTTCTTC	CASSISTYNEQFF
TRBV7-2	-	TRBJ1-2	TRBD1	TGTGCCAGCAGCCTACGGACAGGGAATGGCTACACCTTC	CASSLRTGNGYTF
TRBV28	-	TRBJ1-5	TRBD1	TGTGCCAGCAGCCAGGGGACAGGTCAGCCCCAGCATTTT	CASSQGTGQPQHF
TRBV7-7	once	TRBJ2-1	-	TGTGCTAGCAGCTCGGACACCTACAATGAGCAGTTCTTC	CASSSDTYNEQFF
TRBV7-9	-	TRBJ2-3	TRBD2	TGTGCCAGCAGCTTAGCCTCCCGCGGGAGTGCGACAGATACGCAGTATTTT	CASSLASRGSATDTQYF
TRBV4-3	-	TRBJ2-3	-	TGCGCCAGCAGCCGTCAAACCGGGGCAGATACGCAGTATTTT	CASSRQTGADTQYF
TRBV4-1	-	TRBJ1-2	TRBD1	TGCGCCAGCAGCCAAGATATTGGGACGGGACAGGGGAATGGCTACACCTTC	CASSQDIGTGQGNGYTF
TRBV19	few	TRBJ1-6	-	TGTGCCAGTAGTTCACCGGGACTCCCGAGCTCCTATAATTCACCCCTCCACTTT	CASSSPGLPSSYNSPLHF
TRBV6-5	-	TRBJ2-1	TRBD1	TGTGCCAGCACGGCGGGACAGGGGGCTAATGAGCAGTTCTTC	CASTAGQGANEQFF
TRBV11-2	-	TRBJ1-1	-	TGTGCCAGCAGCTCCCTCGGGGGTATTGCGACTGAAGCTTTCTTT	CASSSLGGIATEAFF
TRBV19	-	TRBJ2-3	-	TGTGCCAGTCTTAACCGGGGTACAGATACGCAGTATTTT	CASLNRGTDTQYF
TRBV28	few	TRBJ2-1	-	TGTGCCAGCAGTCGATCGACAGGCCGAGGCGGCAATGAGCAGTTCTTC	CASSRSTGRGGNEQFF